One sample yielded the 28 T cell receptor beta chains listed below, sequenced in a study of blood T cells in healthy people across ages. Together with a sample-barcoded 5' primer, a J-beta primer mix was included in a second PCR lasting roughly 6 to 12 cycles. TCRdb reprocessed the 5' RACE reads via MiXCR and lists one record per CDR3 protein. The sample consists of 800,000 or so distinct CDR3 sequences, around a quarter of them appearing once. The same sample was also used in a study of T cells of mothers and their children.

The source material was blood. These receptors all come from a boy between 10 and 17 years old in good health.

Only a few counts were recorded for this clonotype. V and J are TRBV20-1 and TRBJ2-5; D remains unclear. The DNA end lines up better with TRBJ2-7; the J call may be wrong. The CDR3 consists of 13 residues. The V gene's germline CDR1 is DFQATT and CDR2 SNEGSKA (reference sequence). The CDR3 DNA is TGCAGTGCTTCAGGCAGTTCCTCCTACGAGCAGTACTTC. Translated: CSASGSSSYEQYF.

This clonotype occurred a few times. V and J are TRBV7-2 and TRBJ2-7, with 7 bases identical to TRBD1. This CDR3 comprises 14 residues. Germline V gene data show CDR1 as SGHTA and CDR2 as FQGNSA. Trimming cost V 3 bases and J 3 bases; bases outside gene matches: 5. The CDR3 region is CASSLATGYYEQYF. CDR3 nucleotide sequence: TGTGCCAGCAGCTTGGCGACAGGGTACTACGAGCAGTACTTC.

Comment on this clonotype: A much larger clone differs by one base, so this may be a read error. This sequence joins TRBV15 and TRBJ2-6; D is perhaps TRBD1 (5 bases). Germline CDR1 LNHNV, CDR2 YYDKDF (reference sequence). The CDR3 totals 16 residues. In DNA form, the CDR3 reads TGTGCCACCAGCAGAGATAGGAGCTCTGGGGCCAACGTCCCGACTTTC. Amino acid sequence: CATSRDRSSGANVPTF.

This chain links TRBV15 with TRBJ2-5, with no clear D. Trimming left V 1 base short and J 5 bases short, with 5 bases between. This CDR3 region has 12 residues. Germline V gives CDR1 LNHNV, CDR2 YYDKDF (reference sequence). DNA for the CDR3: TGTGCCACCAGCAGAGGAGTCGAGACCCAGTACTTC. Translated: CATSRGVETQYF.

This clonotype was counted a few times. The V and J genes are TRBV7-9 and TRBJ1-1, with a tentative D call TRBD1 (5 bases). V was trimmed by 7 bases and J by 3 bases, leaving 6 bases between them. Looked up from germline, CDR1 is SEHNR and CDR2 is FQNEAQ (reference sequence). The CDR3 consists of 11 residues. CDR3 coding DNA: TGTGCCAGCATGGGGGACACTGAAGCTTTCTTT. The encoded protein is CASMGDTEAFF.

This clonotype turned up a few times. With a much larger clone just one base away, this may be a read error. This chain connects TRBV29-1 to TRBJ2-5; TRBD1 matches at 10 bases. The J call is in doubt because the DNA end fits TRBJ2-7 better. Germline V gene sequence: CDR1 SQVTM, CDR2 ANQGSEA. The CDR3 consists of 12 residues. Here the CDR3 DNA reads TGCAGCGGGGGGACAGGGGCCTACGAGCAGTACTTC. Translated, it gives CSGGTGAYEQYF.

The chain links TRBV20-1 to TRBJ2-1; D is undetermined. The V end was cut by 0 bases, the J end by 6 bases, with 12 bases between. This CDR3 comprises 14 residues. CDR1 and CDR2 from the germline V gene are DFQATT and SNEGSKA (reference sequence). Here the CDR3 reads CSARDKEALNEQFF. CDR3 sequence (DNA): TGCAGTGCTAGAGATAAAGAGGCCCTCAATGAGCAGTTCTTC.

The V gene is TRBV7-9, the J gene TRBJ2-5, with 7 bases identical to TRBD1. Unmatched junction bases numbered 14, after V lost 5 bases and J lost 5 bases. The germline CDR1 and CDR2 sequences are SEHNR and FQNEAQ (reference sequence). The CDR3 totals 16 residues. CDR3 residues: CASSPKSGGDFETQYF. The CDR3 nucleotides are TGTGCCAGCAGCCCTAAGTCAGGGGGTGATTTCGAGACCCAGTACTTC.

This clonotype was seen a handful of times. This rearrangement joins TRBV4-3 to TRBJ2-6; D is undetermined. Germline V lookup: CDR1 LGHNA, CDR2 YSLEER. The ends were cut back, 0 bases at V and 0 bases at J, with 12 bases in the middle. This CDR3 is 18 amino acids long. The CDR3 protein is CASSQESVISSGANVLTF. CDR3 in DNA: TGCGCCAGCAGCCAAGAATCAGTCATAAGCTCTGGGGCCAACGTCCTGACTTTC.

Here the CDR3 DNA reads TGCGCCAGCAGCTTGGATGGACAGGGAACTGATACGCAGTATTTT. Translating it yields CASSLDGQGTDTQYF. The J gene is TRBJ2-3, the V gene TRBV5-1; TRBD1 aligns across 8 bases. Germline V lookup: CDR1 SGHRS, CDR2 YFSETQ. This CDR3 is 15 amino acids long. Germline trimming cut 0 bases from V and 6 bases from J; bases unmatched to any gene: 6. The full variable domain, in which reference TRBV5-1 and TRBJ2-3 provide the parts outside the CDR3, is KAGVTQTPRYLIKTRGQQVTLSCSPISGHRSVSWYQQTPGQGLQFLFEYFSETQRNKGNFPGRFSGRQFSNSRSEMNVSTLELGDSALYLCASSLDGQGTDTQYFGPGTRLTVL.

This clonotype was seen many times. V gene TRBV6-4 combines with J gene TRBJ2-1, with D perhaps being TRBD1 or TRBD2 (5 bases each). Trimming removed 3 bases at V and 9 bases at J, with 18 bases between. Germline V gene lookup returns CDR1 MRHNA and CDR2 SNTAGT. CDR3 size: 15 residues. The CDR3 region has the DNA TGTGCCAGCAGTGAAGCAGAGGGGCCTAGGGGTGAGCAGTTCTTC. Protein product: CASSEAEGPRGEQFF.

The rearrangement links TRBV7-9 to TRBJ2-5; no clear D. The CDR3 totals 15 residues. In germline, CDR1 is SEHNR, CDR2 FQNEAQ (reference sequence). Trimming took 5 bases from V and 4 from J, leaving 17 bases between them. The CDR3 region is CASSEWRQRGETQYF. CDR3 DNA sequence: TGTGCCAGCAGCGAATGGCGGCAGAGAGGAGAGACCCAGTACTTC.

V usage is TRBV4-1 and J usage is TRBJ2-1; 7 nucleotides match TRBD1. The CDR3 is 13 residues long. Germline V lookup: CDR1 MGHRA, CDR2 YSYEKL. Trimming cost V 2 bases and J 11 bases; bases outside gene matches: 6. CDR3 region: CASSQPVQGKQFF. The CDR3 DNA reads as TGCGCCAGCAGCCAACCGGTACAGGGGAAGCAGTTCTTC.

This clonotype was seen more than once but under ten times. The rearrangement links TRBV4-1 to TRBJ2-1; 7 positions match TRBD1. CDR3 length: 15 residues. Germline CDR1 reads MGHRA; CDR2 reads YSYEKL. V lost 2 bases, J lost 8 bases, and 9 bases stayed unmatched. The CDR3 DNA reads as TGCGCCAGCAGCCAACGAATGACAGGGAAATATGAGCAGTTCTTC. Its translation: CASSQRMTGKYEQFF.

Written as DNA, the CDR3 is TGCAGTGCTCATGGGACTAGCGGGGATCAAGAGACCCAGTACTTC. It yields the protein CSAHGTSGDQETQYF. The gene calls are TRBV20-1 and TRBJ2-5; the match to TRBD2 covers 13 bases. CDR1 and CDR2 (germline): DFQATT, SNEGSKA (reference sequence). V trimming: 5 bases; J trimming: 2 bases; junction bases outside the gene matches: 5. The CDR3 length is 15 residues.

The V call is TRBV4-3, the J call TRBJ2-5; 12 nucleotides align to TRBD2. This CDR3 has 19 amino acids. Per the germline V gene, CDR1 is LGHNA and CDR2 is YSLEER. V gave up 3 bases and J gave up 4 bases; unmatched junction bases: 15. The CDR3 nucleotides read TGCGCCAGCAGCCAGACTAGCGGGAGATCGGACGGGTCTGGAGAGACCCAGTACTTC. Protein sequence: CASSQTSGRSDGSGETQYF.

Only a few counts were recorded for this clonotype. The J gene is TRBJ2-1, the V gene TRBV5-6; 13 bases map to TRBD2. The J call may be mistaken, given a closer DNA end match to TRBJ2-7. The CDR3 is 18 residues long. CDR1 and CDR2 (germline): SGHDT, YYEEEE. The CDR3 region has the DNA TGTGCCAGCAGCTTGGACCAACTAGCGGGAGGGAGCTCCTACGAGCAGTACTTC. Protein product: CASSLDQLAGGSSYEQYF.

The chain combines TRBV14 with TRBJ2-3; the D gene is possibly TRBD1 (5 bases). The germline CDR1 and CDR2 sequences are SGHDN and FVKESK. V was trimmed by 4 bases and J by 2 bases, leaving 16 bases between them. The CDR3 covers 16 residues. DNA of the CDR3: TGTGCCAGCAGCCTTTCTTCAGGGTTTTTCACAGATACGCAGTATTTT. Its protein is CASSLSSGFFTDTQYF.

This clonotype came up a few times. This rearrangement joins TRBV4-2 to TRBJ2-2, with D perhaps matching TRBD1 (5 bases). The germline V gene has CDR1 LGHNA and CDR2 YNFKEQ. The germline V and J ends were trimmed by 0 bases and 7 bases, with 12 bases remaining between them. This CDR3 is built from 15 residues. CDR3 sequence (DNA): TGTGCCAGCAGCCAAGATGTGGACATAGGCGGGGAGCTGTTTTTT. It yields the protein CASSQDVDIGGELFF.

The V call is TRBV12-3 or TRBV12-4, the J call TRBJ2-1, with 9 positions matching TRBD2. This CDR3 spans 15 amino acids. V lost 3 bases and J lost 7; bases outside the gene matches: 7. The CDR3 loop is CASSLGSGGNNEQFF. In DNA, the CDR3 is TGTGCCAGCAGTTTGGGTAGCGGGGGAAATAATGAGCAGTTCTTC.

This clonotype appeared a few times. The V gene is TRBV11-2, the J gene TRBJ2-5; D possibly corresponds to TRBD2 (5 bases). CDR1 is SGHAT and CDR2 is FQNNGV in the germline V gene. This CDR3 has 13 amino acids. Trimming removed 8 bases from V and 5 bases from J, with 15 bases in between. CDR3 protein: CASCEGGWETQYF. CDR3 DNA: TGTGCCAGCTGCGAGGGTGGATGGGAGACCCAGTACTTC.

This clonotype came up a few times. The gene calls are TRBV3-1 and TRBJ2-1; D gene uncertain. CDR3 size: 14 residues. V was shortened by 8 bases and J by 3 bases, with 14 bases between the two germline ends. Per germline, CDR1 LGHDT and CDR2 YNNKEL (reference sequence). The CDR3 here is CASQPRLNYNEQFF. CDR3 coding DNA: TGTGCCAGCCAACCCCGCCTTAACTACAATGAGCAGTTCTTC.

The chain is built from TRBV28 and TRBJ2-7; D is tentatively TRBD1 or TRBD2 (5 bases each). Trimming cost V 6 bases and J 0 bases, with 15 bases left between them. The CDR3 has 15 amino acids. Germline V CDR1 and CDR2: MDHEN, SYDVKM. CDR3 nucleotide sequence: TGTGCCAGCAGCACGATGGGACGGAGCTCCTACGAGCAGTACTTC. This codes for CASSTMGRSSYEQYF.

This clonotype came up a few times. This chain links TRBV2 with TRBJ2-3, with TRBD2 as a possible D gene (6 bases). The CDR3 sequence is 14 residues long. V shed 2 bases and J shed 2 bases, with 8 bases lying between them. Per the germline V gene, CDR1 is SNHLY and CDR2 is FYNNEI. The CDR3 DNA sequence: TGTGCCAGCAGTGAATGGACTACCACAGATACGCAGTATTTT. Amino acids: CASSEWTTTDTQYF.

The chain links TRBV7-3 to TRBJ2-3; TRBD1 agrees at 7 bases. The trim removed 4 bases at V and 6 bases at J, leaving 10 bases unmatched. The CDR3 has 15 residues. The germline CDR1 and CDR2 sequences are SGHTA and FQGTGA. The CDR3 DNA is TGTGCCAGCAGCTCCCAGACAGGGTGGCAGGATACGCAGTATTTT. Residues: CASSSQTGWQDTQYF.

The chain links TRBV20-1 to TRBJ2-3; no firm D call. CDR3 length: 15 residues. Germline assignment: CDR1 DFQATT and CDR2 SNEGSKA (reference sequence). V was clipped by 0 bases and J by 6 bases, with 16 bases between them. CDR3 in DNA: TGCAGTGCTAGAGATTCGCACTACCAGTCGGATACGCAGTATTTT. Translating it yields CSARDSHYQSDTQYF.

The CDR3 is CASSYTYSGQGTYEQYF. CDR3 DNA: TGTGCCAGCAGTTATACGTATTCGGGACAGGGCACCTACGAGCAGTACTTC. This chain links TRBV6-5 with TRBJ2-7; 9 bases are shared with TRBD1. Germline CDR1 and CDR2: MNHEY and SVGAGI. With V trimmed by 3 bases and J by 2 bases, 11 bases remained unmatched. The CDR3 is made up of 17 amino acids.

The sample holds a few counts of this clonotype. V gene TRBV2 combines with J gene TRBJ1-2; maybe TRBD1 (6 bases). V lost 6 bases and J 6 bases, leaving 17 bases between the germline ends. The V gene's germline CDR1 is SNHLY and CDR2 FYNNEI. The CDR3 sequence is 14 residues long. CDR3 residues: CASSTRGAQDGYTF. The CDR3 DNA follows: TGTGCCAGCAGCACCCGGGGGGCGCAGGATGGCTACACCTTC. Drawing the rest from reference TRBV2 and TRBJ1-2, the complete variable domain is EPEVTQTPSHQVTQMGQEVILRCVPISNHLYFYWYRQILGQKVEFLVSFYNNEISEKSEIFDDQFSVERPDGSNFTLKIRSTKLEDSAMYFCASSTRGAQDGYTFGSGTRLTVV.